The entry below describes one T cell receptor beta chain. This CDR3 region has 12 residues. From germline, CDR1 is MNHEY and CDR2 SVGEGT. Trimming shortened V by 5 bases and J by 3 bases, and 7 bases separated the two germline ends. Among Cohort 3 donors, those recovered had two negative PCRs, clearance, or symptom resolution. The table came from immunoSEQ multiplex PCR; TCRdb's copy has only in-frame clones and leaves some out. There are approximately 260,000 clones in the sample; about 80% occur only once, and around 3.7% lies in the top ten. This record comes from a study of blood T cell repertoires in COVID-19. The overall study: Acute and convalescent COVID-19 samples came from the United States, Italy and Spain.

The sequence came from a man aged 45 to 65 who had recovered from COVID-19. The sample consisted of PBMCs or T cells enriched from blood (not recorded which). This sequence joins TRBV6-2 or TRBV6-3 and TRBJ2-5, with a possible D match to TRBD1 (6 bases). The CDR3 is CASSQGKETQYF. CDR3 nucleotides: TGTGCCAGCAGTCAGGGGAAAGAGACCCAGTACTTC.